This TCR beta chain originates from a study of CD8+ T cells in alopecia areata. Investigators isolated RNA and reverse transcribed it into cDNA to act as the sequencing template. Measured with immunoSEQ multiplex PCR; TCRdb has only the in-frame clones, and not every one. The sample has about 150,000 clones, 50% to 65% seen once. The germline gives CDR1 MNHEY, CDR2 SVGAGI. V lost 0 bases to trimming and J lost 7 bases; unmatched junction nucleotides: 3. The CDR3 totals 13 residues. This TCR came from a human donor with alopecia areata. The starting material was CD8+ T cells sorted from blood, obtained at week 0. The chain recombines TRBV6-5 with TRBJ2-7; 7 bases map to TRBD1. CDR3 sequence: CASSYSGRGEQYF. The CDR3 nucleotides are TGTGCCAGCAGTTACTCCGGCAGGGGGGAGCAGTACTTC.